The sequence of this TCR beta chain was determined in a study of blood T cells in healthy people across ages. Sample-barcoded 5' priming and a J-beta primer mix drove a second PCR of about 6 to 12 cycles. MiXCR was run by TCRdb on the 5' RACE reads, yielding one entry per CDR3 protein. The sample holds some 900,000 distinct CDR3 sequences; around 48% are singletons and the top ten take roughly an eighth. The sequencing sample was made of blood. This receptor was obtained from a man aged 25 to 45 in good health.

The CDR3 spells CATSGWPSTDTQYF. The CDR3 nucleotides are TGTGCCACCTCAGGGTGGCCTAGCACAGATACGCAGTATTTT. The chain uses TRBV7-9 and TRBJ2-3; weak D call: TRBD1 (5 bases). V was pared by 10 bases and J by 0 bases, with 14 bases between. Germline loops: CDR1 SEHNR, CDR2 FQNEAQ (reference sequence). The length of the CDR3 is 14 residues.